This T cell receptor beta chain was found in a study of OX40 agonist ivuxolimab in advanced cancers. This clone has only a few counts. Its antigen remains unknown. General observations from the study: On average, CD8+ T cells showed a greater number of expanded clones than CD4+. Some of the lowest clonal expansion was seen in partial responders at 0.1-3.0 mg/kg.

The CDR3 has 13 residues. The ends were cut back, 4 bases at V and 1 base at J, with 5 bases in the middle. Germline V gene sequence: CDR1 LNHDA, CDR2 SQIVND (reference sequence). Produced via immunoSEQ multiplex PCR; TCRdb's table is partial and in-frame only. The sample lists around 37,000 clones, about 82% occurring once. The chain combines TRBV19 with TRBJ1-5; D unclear. The sequencing here drew on CD4+ or CD8+ T cells sorted from blood, taken in a trial of the OX40 agonist ivuxolimab. The sequence came from an adult with an advanced solid tumor such as melanoma, head and neck, liver or kidney cancer. The CDR3 DNA is TGTGCCAGTAGTACCCAGAGCAATCAGCCCCAGCATTTT. This sequence encodes CASSTQSNQPQHF.